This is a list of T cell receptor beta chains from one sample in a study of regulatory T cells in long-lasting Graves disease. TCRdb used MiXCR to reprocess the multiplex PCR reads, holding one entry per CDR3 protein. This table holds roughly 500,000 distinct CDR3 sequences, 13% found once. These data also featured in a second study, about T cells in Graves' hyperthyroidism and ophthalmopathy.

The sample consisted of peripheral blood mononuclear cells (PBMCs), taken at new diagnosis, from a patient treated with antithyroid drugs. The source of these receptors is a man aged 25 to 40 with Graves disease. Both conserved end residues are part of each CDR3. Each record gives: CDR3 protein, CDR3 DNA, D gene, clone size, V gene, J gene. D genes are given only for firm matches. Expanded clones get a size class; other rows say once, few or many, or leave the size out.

CDR3 protein: CASSHPGTTYEQYF
CDR3 DNA: TGCGCCAGCAGCCATCCTGGGACTACCTACGAGCAGTACTTC
D gene: TRBD2
clone size: NA
V gene: TRBV4-1
J gene: TRBJ2-7

CDR3 protein: CASRSGSRAYSNQPQHF
CDR3 DNA: TGTGCCAGCAGATCGGGGTCGAGGGCTTATAGCAATCAGCCCCAGCATTTT
D gene: NA
clone size: many
V gene: TRBV2
J gene: TRBJ1-5

CDR3 protein: CASKGVRGLFF
CDR3 DNA: TGTGCCAGCAAGGGGGTACGAGGACTGTTCTTC
D gene: NA
clone size: many
V gene: TRBV2
J gene: TRBJ2-1

CDR3 protein: CASSFGPRYGYTF
CDR3 DNA: TGTGCCAGCAGCTTCGGGCCGCGCTATGGCTACACCTTC
D gene: NA
clone size: many
V gene: TRBV7-2
J gene: TRBJ1-2

CDR3 protein: CSALSGRAYEQYF
CDR3 DNA: TGCAGTGCTCTCAGCGGGAGGGCCTACGAGCAGTACTTC
D gene: TRBD2
clone size: many
V gene: TRBV20-1
J gene: TRBJ2-7

CDR3 protein: CASSPAGGPSFQPQHF
CDR3 DNA: TGTGCCAGCAGCCCAGCAGGGGGACCCTCGTTCCAGCCCCAGCATTTT
D gene: TRBD1
clone size: many
V gene: TRBV7-9
J gene: TRBJ1-5

CDR3 protein: CASSGFLAEYNEQFF
CDR3 DNA: TGTGCCAGCAGTGGCTTTCTAGCGGAATACAATGAGCAGTTCTTC
D gene: TRBD2
clone size: many
V gene: TRBV2
J gene: TRBJ2-1

CDR3 protein: CASSQDASREFGDTQYF
CDR3 DNA: TGCGCCAGCAGCCAAGATGCGTCGCGGGAGTTCGGAGATACGCAGTATTTT
D gene: TRBD2
clone size: few
V gene: TRBV4-1
J gene: TRBJ2-3

CDR3 protein: CASSSSGRGLSEQFF
CDR3 DNA: TGTGCCAGCAGTTCTAGCGGGAGGGGTCTAAGTGAGCAGTTCTTC
D gene: TRBD2
clone size: many
V gene: TRBV12-3/TRBV12-4
J gene: TRBJ2-1

CDR3 protein: CASSATGDTEAFF
CDR3 DNA: TGTGCCAGCAGCGCCACAGGTGATACTGAAGCTTTCTTT
D gene: NA
clone size: NA
V gene: TRBV9
J gene: TRBJ1-1

CDR3 protein: CAWRTNMANTEAFF
CDR3 DNA: TGTGCCTGGAGGACTAACATGGCGAACACTGAAGCTTTCTTT
D gene: NA
clone size: many
V gene: TRBV30
J gene: TRBJ1-1

CDR3 protein: CACSDRAETQYF
CDR3 DNA: TGTGCCTGCTCGGACAGGGCAGAGACCCAGTACTTC
D gene: TRBD1
clone size: many
V gene: TRBV30
J gene: TRBJ2-5

CDR3 protein: CASSLYPGGSGFYEQYF
CDR3 DNA: TGTGCCAGCAGTTTATACCCGGGGGGTAGCGGATTCTACGAGCAGTACTTC
D gene: TRBD2
clone size: many
V gene: TRBV27
J gene: TRBJ2-7

CDR3 protein: CASSSAGRAENPNNEQFF
CDR3 DNA: TGTGCCAGCAGTTCGGCCGGGAGGGCCGAAAACCCCAACAATGAGCAGTTCTTC
D gene: TRBD2
clone size: many
V gene: TRBV28
J gene: TRBJ2-1

CDR3 protein: CASISRLTSHEQYF
CDR3 DNA: TGTGCCAGCATCAGTCGATTGACCTCGCACGAGCAGTACTTC
D gene: NA
clone size: NA
V gene: TRBV6-1
J gene: TRBJ2-7

CDR3 protein: CASSTSGWVSYNEQFF
CDR3 DNA: TGCGCCAGCAGCACCTCAGGTTGGGTCTCCTACAATGAGCAGTTCTTC
D gene: NA
clone size: many
V gene: TRBV5-1
J gene: TRBJ2-1

CDR3 protein: CSAFSPGGGNEQFF
CDR3 DNA: TGCAGTGCTTTTTCACCCGGAGGTGGAAATGAGCAGTTCTTC
D gene: NA
clone size: many
V gene: TRBV20-1
J gene: TRBJ2-1

CDR3 protein: CASSPRRLAMTEQFF
CDR3 DNA: TGTGCCAGCAGCCCCCGCAGACTAGCGATGACTGAGCAGTTCTTC
D gene: TRBD2
clone size: many
V gene: TRBV7-9
J gene: TRBJ2-1

CDR3 protein: CASRRAPYEKLFF
CDR3 DNA: TGTGCCAGCAGACGGGCACCCTATGAAAAACTGTTTTTT
D gene: NA
clone size: NA
V gene: TRBV5-5
J gene: TRBJ1-4

CDR3 protein: CSARDVFNSPLHF
CDR3 DNA: TGCAGTGCGAGGGACGTCTTCAACTCACCCCTCCACTTT
D gene: NA
clone size: NA
V gene: TRBV20-1
J gene: TRBJ1-6

CDR3 protein: CASSFQGLNSYEQYF
CDR3 DNA: TGTGCCAGCAGTTTCCAGGGACTAAACTCCTACGAGCAGTACTTC
D gene: TRBD2
clone size: many
V gene: TRBV28
J gene: TRBJ2-7

CDR3 protein: CASSLGPRQEQFF
CDR3 DNA: TGCGCCAGCAGCTTGGGGCCGAGGCAAGAGCAGTTCTTC
D gene: NA
clone size: many
V gene: TRBV5-1
J gene: TRBJ2-1

CDR3 protein: CASAGDRGDNEQFF
CDR3 DNA: TGTGCCAGCGCCGGGGACAGGGGGGACAATGAGCAGTTCTTC
D gene: TRBD1
clone size: many
V gene: TRBV2
J gene: TRBJ2-1

CDR3 protein: CASSPSGRARRNEQFF
CDR3 DNA: TGTGCCAGCAGCCCGAGCGGGAGGGCTCGCAGGAATGAGCAGTTCTTC
D gene: TRBD2
clone size: NA
V gene: TRBV2
J gene: TRBJ2-1

CDR3 protein: CASTLGGNYGYTF
CDR3 DNA: TGTGCCAGCACACTGGGGGGGAACTATGGCTACACCTTC
D gene: NA
clone size: many
V gene: TRBV6-1
J gene: TRBJ1-2

CDR3 protein: CASSPSGMTDTQYF
CDR3 DNA: TGTGCCAGCAGCCCCAGCGGGATGACAGATACGCAGTATTTT
D gene: TRBD2
clone size: few
V gene: TRBV9
J gene: TRBJ2-3

CDR3 protein: CAISGRGGIFSYEQYF
CDR3 DNA: TGTGCCATCAGTGGGAGGGGCGGGATATTCTCCTACGAGCAGTACTTC
D gene: NA
clone size: many
V gene: TRBV10-3
J gene: TRBJ2-7

CDR3 protein: CSCNRGSQETQFF
CDR3 DNA: TGCAGCTGTAACCGGGGGTCACAAGAGACCCAGTTCTTC
D gene: NA
clone size: NA
V gene: TRBV29-1
J gene: TRBJ2-1

CDR3 protein: CAISLDSYGYTF
CDR3 DNA: TGTGCCATCAGTTTGGACAGCTATGGCTACACCTTC
D gene: NA
clone size: many
V gene: TRBV10-3
J gene: TRBJ1-2

CDR3 protein: CASSFNPTGGNEQYF
CDR3 DNA: TGTGCCAGCAGTTTTAACCCGACAGGGGGAAACGAGCAGTACTTC
D gene: TRBD1
clone size: NA
V gene: TRBV27
J gene: TRBJ2-7

CDR3 protein: CSANDRGTSTDTQYF
CDR3 DNA: TGCAGTGCTAACGACAGGGGGACTAGCACAGATACGCAGTATTTT
D gene: TRBD1
clone size: few
V gene: TRBV20-1
J gene: TRBJ2-3

CDR3 protein: CSVLVFKWDSNYGYTF
CDR3 DNA: TGCAGCGTTCTGGTCTTTAAATGGGACAGTAACTATGGCTACACCTTC
D gene: TRBD1
clone size: many
V gene: TRBV29-1
J gene: TRBJ1-2

CDR3 protein: CASSGRTANTGELFF
CDR3 DNA: TGTGCCAGCAGTGGACGGACAGCGAACACCGGGGAGCTGTTTTTT
D gene: NA
clone size: few
V gene: TRBV6-1
J gene: TRBJ2-2

CDR3 protein: CSAHSGAADTQYF
CDR3 DNA: TGCAGTGCTCACTCGGGTGCAGCAGATACGCAGTATTTT
D gene: NA
clone size: few
V gene: TRBV20-1
J gene: TRBJ2-3

CDR3 protein: CASGLDRAYEQYF
CDR3 DNA: TGTGCCAGCGGTCTAGACAGGGCCTACGAGCAGTACTTC
D gene: TRBD1
clone size: few
V gene: TRBV12-3/TRBV12-4
J gene: TRBJ2-7

CDR3 protein: CASTERTWETQYF
CDR3 DNA: TGTGCCAGCACTGAAAGGACGTGGGAGACCCAGTACTTC
D gene: NA
clone size: many
V gene: TRBV2
J gene: TRBJ2-5

CDR3 protein: CASSQVAGADYNEQFF
CDR3 DNA: TGTGCCAGCAGCCAAGTAGCGGGAGCGGACTACAATGAGCAGTTCTTC
D gene: TRBD2
clone size: many
V gene: TRBV3-1
J gene: TRBJ2-1

CDR3 protein: CASSPGQGLGEKLFF
CDR3 DNA: TGTGCCAGCAGCCCCGGACAGGGGTTGGGGGAAAAACTGTTTTTT
D gene: TRBD1
clone size: few
V gene: TRBV12-3/TRBV12-4
J gene: TRBJ1-4

CDR3 protein: CAINAGPRYEQYF
CDR3 DNA: TGTGCCATCAATGCGGGTCCACGCTACGAGCAGTACTTC
D gene: NA
clone size: NA
V gene: TRBV10-3
J gene: TRBJ2-7

CDR3 protein: CASSLPTFTGHYGYTF
CDR3 DNA: TGTGCCAGCAGTCTACCTACCTTCACAGGGCACTATGGCTACACCTTC
D gene: NA
clone size: many
V gene: TRBV12-3/TRBV12-4
J gene: TRBJ1-2